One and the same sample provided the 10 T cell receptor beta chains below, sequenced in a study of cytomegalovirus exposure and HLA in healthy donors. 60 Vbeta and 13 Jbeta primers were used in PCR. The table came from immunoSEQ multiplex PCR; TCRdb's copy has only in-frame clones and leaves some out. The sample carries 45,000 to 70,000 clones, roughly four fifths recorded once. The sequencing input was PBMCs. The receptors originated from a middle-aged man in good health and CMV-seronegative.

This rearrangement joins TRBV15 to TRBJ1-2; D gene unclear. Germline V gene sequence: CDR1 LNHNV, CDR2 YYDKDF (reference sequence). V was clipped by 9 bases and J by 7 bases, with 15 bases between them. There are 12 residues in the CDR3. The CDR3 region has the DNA TGTGCCACGGCCGCGGGTCGCGGTGGCTACACCTTC. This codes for CATAAGRGGYTF.

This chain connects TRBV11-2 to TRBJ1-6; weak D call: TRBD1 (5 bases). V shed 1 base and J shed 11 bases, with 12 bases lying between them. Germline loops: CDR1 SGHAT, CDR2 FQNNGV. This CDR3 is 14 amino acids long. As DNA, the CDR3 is TGTGCCAGCAGCTTAGTGGGGGGAACGGCACCCCTCCACTTT. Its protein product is CASSLVGGTAPLHF.

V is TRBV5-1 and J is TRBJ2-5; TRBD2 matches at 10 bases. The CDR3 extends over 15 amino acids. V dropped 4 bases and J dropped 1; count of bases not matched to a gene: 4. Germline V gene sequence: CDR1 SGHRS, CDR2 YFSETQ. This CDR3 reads CASSQGLASQETQYF. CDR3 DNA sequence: TGCGCCAGCAGCCAGGGACTAGCGTCCCAAGAGACCCAGTACTTC. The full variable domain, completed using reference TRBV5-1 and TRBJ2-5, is KAGVTQTPRYLIKTRGQQVTLSCSPISGHRSVSWYQQTPGQGLQFLFEYFSETQRNKGNFPGRFSGRQFSNSRSEMNVSTLELGDSALYLCASSQGLASQETQYFGPGTRLLVL.

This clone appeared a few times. The CDR3: CASSEGGQQAQGEKLFF. The CDR3 DNA is TGCGCCAGCAGTGAGGGCGGGCAGCAGGCCCAAGGGGAAAAACTGTTTTTT. This chain links TRBV10-1 with TRBJ1-4; no reliable D call. The CDR3 runs to 17 residues. Per the germline V gene, CDR1 is WNHNN and CDR2 is SYGVQD (reference sequence). V was trimmed by 2 bases and J by 8 bases, leaving 21 bases between them.

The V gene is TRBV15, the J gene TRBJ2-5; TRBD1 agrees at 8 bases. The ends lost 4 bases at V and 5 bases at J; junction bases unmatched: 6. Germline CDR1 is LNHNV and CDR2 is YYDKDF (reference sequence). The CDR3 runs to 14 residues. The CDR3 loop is CATSKLDRVETQYF. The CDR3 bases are TGTGCCACCAGCAAACTGGACAGGGTCGAGACCCAGTACTTC.

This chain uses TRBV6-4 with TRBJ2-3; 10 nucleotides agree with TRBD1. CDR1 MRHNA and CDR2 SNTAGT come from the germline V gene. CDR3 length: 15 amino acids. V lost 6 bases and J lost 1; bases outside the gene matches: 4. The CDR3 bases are TGTGCCAGCAGGGGGACAGGGGCTGGCACAGATACGCAGTATTTT. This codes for CASRGTGAGTDTQYF.

In nucleotides, the CDR3 is TGTGCCAGCAGTGCAAAGGGGCTTCTTAGCACAGATACGCAGTATTTT. Translation: CASSAKGLLSTDTQYF. V is TRBV2 and J is TRBJ2-3; TRBD1 might be the D (5 bases). This CDR3 contains 16 residues. V was cut by 4 bases and J by 0 bases, with 14 bases left in between. Germline assignment: CDR1 SNHLY and CDR2 FYNNEI.

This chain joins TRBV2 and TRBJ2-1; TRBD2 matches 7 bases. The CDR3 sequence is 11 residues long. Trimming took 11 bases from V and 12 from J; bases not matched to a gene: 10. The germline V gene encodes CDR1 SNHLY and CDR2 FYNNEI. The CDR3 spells CAGSLADRQFF. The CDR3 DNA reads TGTGCCGGATCGCTAGCGGACCGGCAGTTCTTC.

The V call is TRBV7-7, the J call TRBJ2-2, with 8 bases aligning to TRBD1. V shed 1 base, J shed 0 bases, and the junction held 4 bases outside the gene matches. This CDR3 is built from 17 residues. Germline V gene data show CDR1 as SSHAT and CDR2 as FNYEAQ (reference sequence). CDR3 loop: CASSLGTGPSNTGELFF. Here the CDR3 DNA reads TGTGCCAGCAGCTTAGGGACAGGGCCATCGAACACCGGGGAGCTGTTTTTT.

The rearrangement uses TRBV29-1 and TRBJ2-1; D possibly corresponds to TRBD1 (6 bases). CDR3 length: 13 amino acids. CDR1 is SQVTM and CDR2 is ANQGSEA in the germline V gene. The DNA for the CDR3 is TGCAGTGCAGGGGCCCTATCCTACAATGAGCAGTTCTTC. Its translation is CSAGALSYNEQFF.